This T cell receptor (beta chain) originates from a study of cytomegalovirus exposure and HLA in healthy donors (dated by TCRdb to 2016 to 2017). With regard to the full study: In an earlier analysis of some 550 of the donors, under 300 Gb of sequence data and 90 million to 120 million unique TCR beta sequences from 180 million or so T cells were reported. HLA typing included class I and class II loci at four-digit resolution. In an earlier analysis of 587 of the donors, high-throughput TCR beta sequencing was used to judge whether each TCR beta V gene segment behaved as functional or pseudogenic. A later analysis re-examined previously published TCR beta repertoires from several hundred donors and added high-resolution HLA genotyping to investigate patterns of TCR occurrence. Among about 400 genotyped donors of the cohort, an average of around 250,000 unique TCR beta nucleotide sequences was sequenced per donor, of which roughly 18% were non-productive. To predict cytomegalovirus infection status, the study combined high-throughput TCR immunosequencing, statistical association of individual TCRs with disease status, and machine learning. A later genetic analysis used genome-wide SNP genotypes for about 55% of the 666 donors, treating that subset as a discovery cohort. The study profiled the T cell repertoires of hundreds of subjects by immunosequencing and related them to cytomegalovirus serostatus. In addition to the first cohort of 500 to 850 subjects, a separate validation cohort of 120 different subjects was used. Because of strong linkage in the cohort, a handful of DR-DQ haplotypes were treated as single units for association and clustering. The number of typed donors differed by locus: roughly 620-640 for A, B, C, DRB1 and DQB1; roughly 510 for DQA1; 600 to 610 for DPA1; and roughly 490 for DPB1. Among the roughly 430 genotyped donors, about 85% belonged to the genetic ancestry cluster associated with self-reported Caucasian donors. Every discovery cohort repertoire had been produced on one sequencing platform. An early release that covered some 630 HLA-typed donors contained approximately 300 gigabases of sequencing data and 80 million or so unique TCR sequences. In the later analysis, no new phenotypic data were used to find candidate immune exposures; instead, reliance was placed on TCR beta sequences and their occurrence across donors. Donor age, sex, ethnicity and CMV serostatus were compiled alongside the repertoire data. The study aimed to test whether cataloging public T cell receptors could reveal signatures of past pathogen exposure.

Trimming at the junction amounts to 5 bases on V and 2 bases on J, and the germline ends lie 15 bases apart. According to the germline V gene, CDR1 reads SGHVS and CDR2 reads FNYEAQ. The CDR3, cysteine through phenylalanine, is 15 amino acids long. Only CDR3 DNA is held: 45 bases, read in frame from base 1. Study-wide findings and limitations: Broadly in line with IMGT annotations, most TCR beta V segments showed up in productive rearrangements about 87% or about 30% of the time in an earlier analysis of approximately 640 of the donors. Because HLA typing was unavailable for some donors at each locus, only the typed subset was used in association tests. A further reported finding was that TCR beta sequences accurately predicted the HLA-A and HLA-B alleles for most subjects in the first cohort. In this cohort, only TCR beta chains were sequenced, and detectable features were limited by the absence of alpha or paired-chain data. A few of the identified cytomegalovirus-associated TCR beta chains were confirmed in vitro to be specific for cytomegalovirus antigens. A later analysis found that most CMV-associated TCR beta chains appeared HLA-restricted, with HLA associations seemingly driven largely by CMV exposure. A group of highly shared sequence variants was considered likely to be a technical artifact of the sequencing pipeline. A later analysis associated 17,000 or so TCR beta sequences with specific HLA alleles at a false discovery rate of 0.05. The earlier analysis of some 540 of the donors excluded approximately 17 rarely observed V segments, including chromosome 9 orphons, because counts were too low. In a later analysis, HLA-associated TCR beta chains showed more clonal expansion and lower generation probabilities than non-associated chains that were equally common. Roughly uniform sequencing depth across donors was assumed in presence/absence analyses, although this assumption may not hold. A later genetic analysis associated a missense DCLRE1C variant with V-gene and J-gene trimming of TCR beta chains, and an independent cohort replicated the association. In both the original and validation cohorts, the classifier was reported to diagnose cytomegalovirus status with high specificity and sensitivity. Because the 87-base-pair reads could not distinguish some IMGT-functional V segments, including TRBV6-2 and TRBV6-3, those segments were excluded. Correlated functional status among segregating V segments might be attributable to linkage disequilibrium, but an unknown experimental factor could not be ruled out. The study gave a list of over 150 TCR beta chains associated with cytomegalovirus. CMV serostatus was the only immune exposure information available for the cohort. While some public TCRs were present in many individuals, most TCR sequences turned up only very rarely across donors. When HLA alleles, especially DR and DQ, strongly co-occurred, attributing TCR associations to individual alleles was difficult. A later analysis found that TCR association rates varied across HLA loci, with DRB1 alleles showing the most associated TCRs and HLA-C alleles the fewest. The authors suggested that the approach could potentially be extended to other disease states and immunological phenotypes. According to a later genetic analysis, donors in an Asian-associated ancestry cluster had fewer N-insertions in productive TCRs than the approximately 700-donor mean. Several of the top co-occurrence clusters appeared to be linked to parvovirus B19, influenza, CMV and Epstein-Barr virus, according to a later analysis.

Library method: the immunoSEQ multiplex PCR assay. For the multiplex PCR, a mixture combining 60 forward primers for TCR Vbeta segments and 13 reverse primers for TCR Jbeta segments was used. A multiplex PCR assay on genomic DNA amplified the CDR3 region of rearranged TCR beta genes. Amplified TCR beta libraries were sequenced as 87-base-pair reads on the Illumina HiSeq System. The study's processing was this. Across the 500 to 750 repertoires, a later analysis counted tens of millions of unique TCR beta chains, around 10 million of which were shared by at least two donors. Raw reads were error-corrected and collapsed into unique sequences with a nearest-neighbor algorithm that merged closely related sequences to remove PCR and sequencing errors. CDR3 sequences were aligned to IMGT reference sequences to assign V, D and J gene segments. For a sequence to be retained, at least a six-nucleotide match to both a V gene segment and a J gene segment was required. A rearrangement counted as productive if the CDR3 had no stop codons and remained in frame with V and J, and every other rearrangement counted as non-productive. Following IMGT convention, CDR3 was defined as the stretch from the second conserved V-encoded cysteine up to the conserved J-encoded phenylalanine. The earlier analysis of about 570 of the donors excluded any sequence lacking an unambiguous match to a single V gene segment. In an earlier analysis of more than 500 of the donors, a V segment was called functional when productive rearrangements were above 56.7%, and segregating when the standard deviation between donors exceeded 5%. A statistical classification framework was built to diagnose cytomegalovirus status from the catalog of TCR beta chain sequences. V and J gene assignment, in a later analysis, came from comparing TCR nucleotide sequences with IMGT/GENE-DB human TR gene sequences. A later analysis assigned CDR3 sequences and most-parsimonious VDJ recombination scenarios with the TCRdist pipeline. A later analysis defined each TCR beta chain by its CDR3 amino acid sequence plus V-gene family, and excluded reads lacking a unique V-gene family. In a later analysis, nearly 600 highly shared, low-generation-probability nucleotide sequences were removed to address suspected cross-contamination and a sequencing artifact. In a later analysis, a clonal expansion index for each public chain was calculated from normalized within-repertoire ranks of inferred template counts. In a later analysis, generation probabilities were computed using a VDJ recombination model fitted to out-of-frame rearrangements, and the results were checked against IGoR. In a later analysis, hypergeometric tests were used to score TCR-TCR, TCR-HLA and TCR-CMV co-occurrence, with a repertoire-size bias correction applied to TCR pairs. In a later analysis, false discovery rates were estimated by permuting HLA or CMV assignments 20 times. A later analysis grouped co-occurring TCRs with DBSCAN, adding TCRdist sequence similarity when clustering within HLA-allele-positive subsets. For co-occurrence clustering, repertoires with fewer than 30,000 or more than 120,000 public chains were excluded, along with roughly five repertoires with anomalous nucleotide sharing. TCRdb took over this immuneACCESS table, retaining in-frame rearrangements with V and J assigned. Such tables are incomplete; in checked studies, under half of the missing clones stem from an unresolved V gene, and the remainder is unexplained. Clonal size and the V and J genes are those of that table, whereas D and trimming came from the DNA. This sample is represented by 100,000 to 150,000 clones; less than 85% of them were singletons. Clones ranked in the top ten supply roughly 9.6% of the sample.

On this clone itself: Its antigen is unknown. Within one base of it there is no much larger clone, and no base qualities were kept.

The cohort comprised fewer than 700 healthy bone marrow donors. At the time of sampling, every cohort member was nominally healthy, though immune exposures that went unrecorded were likely present. The donor was CMV seropositive and belonged to the group of 250 to 350 seropositive cohort members. A peripheral blood sample was provided by each donor, and peripheral blood mononuclear cells were used for TCR beta sequencing. The Qiagen DNeasy Blood Extraction Kit was used to extract genomic DNA from the blood cell samples. This clonotype was obtained from a man younger than 45 in good health and CMV-seropositive. The material sequenced was PBMCs. Rearrangement joined TRBV7-6 to TRBJ2-5; the D segment could be TRBD1, given 6 matching bases. The CDR3 in this case is CASSPRGGTQETQYF. The DNA is as follows: TGTGCCAGCAGCCCGCGAGGGGGTACTCAAGAGACCCAGTACTTC.